These 23 T cell receptor beta chains were all obtained from the same sample, sequenced in a study of blood T cell repertoires in COVID-19. Repertoires were generated with immunoSEQ multiplex PCR, while TCRdb's copy carries only in-frame clones and drops some. The repertoire includes under 140,000 clones, around 90% of them detected once, and more than 4% sits in the top ten. The specimen sequenced was peripheral blood. These receptors were taken from a human donor in a cohort sampled during active COVID-19.

V usage is TRBV6-6 and J usage is TRBJ2-3; 9 bases match TRBD2. V shed 5 bases, J shed 2 bases, and the junction held 20 bases outside the gene matches. Germline V gene lookup returns CDR1 MNHNY and CDR2 SVGAGI (reference sequence). This CDR3 has 20 amino acids. The CDR3 DNA reads TGTGCCAGCAGTCCGGCGGGGCTAGCGGGGCTTTCTCGATCCACAGATACGCAGTATTTT. This codes for CASSPAGLAGLSRSTDTQYF.

The rearrangement uses TRBV11-3 and TRBJ2-3; 13 positions match TRBD2. Germline trimming cut 4 bases from V and 4 bases from J; bases unmatched to any gene: 5. The CDR3 has 16 amino acids. The germline V gene has CDR1 SGHNT and CDR2 YENEEA. Here the CDR3 DNA reads TGTGCCAGCAGCTGGACTAGCGGGAGAACGGCAGATACGCAGTATTTT. Protein: CASSWTSGRTADTQYF. Supplemented by reference TRBV11-3 and TRBJ2-3, the full variable domain reads EAGVVQSPRYKIIEKKQPVAFWCNPISGHNTLYWYLQNLGQGPELLIRYENEEAVDDSQLPKDRFSAERLKGVDSTLKIQPAELGDSAVYLCASSWTSGRTADTQYFGPGTRLTVL.

The chain has TRBV7-8 and TRBJ1-1; D gene uncertain. The V end lost 5 bases, the J end lost 3 bases, and 19 bases lay between the germline ends. Germline V CDR1 and CDR2: SGHVS, FQNEAQ. The CDR3 is 16 residues long. The CDR3 here is CASSPAPLDRDTEAFF. The CDR3 DNA reads as TGTGCCAGCAGCCCCGCCCCCCTCGATCGGGACACTGAAGCTTTCTTT.

This clone occurred a few times. This chain joins TRBV5-4 and TRBJ2-2, with 8 positions matching TRBD2. Germline V gene lookup returns CDR1 SGHNT and CDR2 YYREEE (reference sequence). This CDR3 spans 15 amino acids. After removal of 2 bases from V and 6 bases from J, the junction contained 6 bases not matched to a gene. For the CDR3, the DNA is TGTGCCAGCAGCTTCCCAAGCGGGGGTCCCGGGGAGCTGTTTTTT. It translates to CASSFPSGGPGELFF.

In this sample, this clone turned up a few times. The J gene is TRBJ2-1, the V gene TRBV5-1; a possible D gene is TRBD1 (6 bases). There are 15 residues in the CDR3. V lost 4 bases and J 0 bases, leaving 11 bases between the germline ends. Germline values: CDR1 SGHRS, CDR2 YFSETQ. This CDR3 is CASSLQGSSYNEQFF. CDR3 coding DNA: TGCGCCAGCAGCCTTCAGGGGAGCTCCTACAATGAGCAGTTCTTC. Supplemented by reference TRBV5-1 and TRBJ2-1, the full variable domain reads KAGVTQTPRYLIKTRGQQVTLSCSPISGHRSVSWYQQTPGQGLQFLFEYFSETQRNKGNFPGRFSGRQFSNSRSEMNVSTLELGDSALYLCASSLQGSSYNEQFFGPGTRLTVL.

The rearrangement uses TRBV3-1 (or the pseudogene TRBV3-2) and TRBJ1-1, with a weak D call TRBD1 (6 bases). Germline loops: CDR1 LGHDT, CDR2 YNNKEL (reference sequence). The V gene lost 3 bases and the J gene lost 0 bases, with 14 bases spanning the gap. The CDR3 contains 16 residues. CDR3 nucleotides: TGTGCCAGCAGCCACCAATTAGGGGGGGTGAACACTGAAGCTTTCTTT. Encoded protein: CASSHQLGGVNTEAFF.

The V call is TRBV18, the J call TRBJ1-1; 9 positions match TRBD1. Trimming cost V 4 bases and J 4 bases; bases outside gene matches: 10. The length of the CDR3 is 16 residues. CDR1 KGHSH and CDR2 LQKENI come from the germline V gene. CDR3 protein: CASSLSQGAMGTEAFF. The CDR3 coding sequence is TGTGCCAGCTCACTCTCACAGGGGGCGATGGGCACTGAAGCTTTCTTT.

The CDR3 sequence: CASSSQGNYGYTF. The DNA for the CDR3 is TGCGCCAGCAGTTCACAGGGAAACTATGGCTACACCTTC. The chain is built from TRBV10-1 and TRBJ1-2; D may be TRBD1 (6 bases). The CDR3 runs 13 residues. From germline, CDR1 is WNHNN and CDR2 SYGVQD (reference sequence). V lost 5 bases and J 2 bases, leaving 9 bases between the germline ends.

This clone was detected only a few times. The gene calls are TRBV5-1 and TRBJ1-5, with D possibly TRBD1 on 6 matching bases. This CDR3 is built from 14 residues. The germline V and J ends were trimmed by 4 bases and 3 bases, with 11 bases remaining between them. Per germline, CDR1 SGHRS and CDR2 YFSETQ. The CDR3: CASSPGVTNQPQHF. CDR3 in DNA: TGCGCCAGCAGCCCAGGGGTTACCAATCAGCCCCAGCATTTT. The full variable domain, completed using reference TRBV5-1 and TRBJ1-5, is KAGVTQTPRYLIKTRGQQVTLSCSPISGHRSVSWYQQTPGQGLQFLFEYFSETQRNKGNFPGRFSGRQFSNSRSEMNVSTLELGDSALYLCASSPGVTNQPQHFGDGTRLSIL.

The genes are TRBV6-2 or TRBV6-3 and TRBJ2-7; 10 bases are a match to TRBD2. Trimming cost V 2 bases and J 0 bases; bases outside gene matches: 16. CDR1 and CDR2 from the germline V gene are MNHEY and SVGEGT. The CDR3 runs to 20 residues. This CDR3 reads CASSYPGAKHSGRPSYEQYF. For the CDR3, the DNA is TGTGCCAGCAGTTACCCCGGCGCGAAACATAGCGGGAGGCCCTCCTACGAGCAGTACTTC.

The J gene is TRBJ1-2, the V gene TRBV19; 7 bases align to TRBD1. The CDR3 totals 14 residues. The junction had 6 bases not matched to a gene; V was cut back by 7 bases and J by 1 base. The germline V gene has CDR1 LNHDA and CDR2 SQIVND (reference sequence). The DNA for the CDR3 is TGTGCCAGTATCCCCAGGGGGGATAACTATGGCTACACCTTC. It encodes CASIPRGDNYGYTF.

This clone was seen a few times. The chain recombines TRBV6-5 with TRBJ1-1; TRBD1 might be the D (5 bases). This CDR3 region has 14 residues. V was pared by 4 bases and J by 2 bases, with 11 bases between. Germline CDR1 MNHEY, CDR2 SVGAGI. CDR3 sequence reads: CASSSSTVNTEAFF. The CDR3 bases are TGTGCCAGCAGTTCATCGACAGTCAACACTGAAGCTTTCTTT.

The V and J genes are TRBV30 and TRBJ1-5, with 8 bases fitting TRBD1. Germline V gives CDR1 GTSNPN, CDR2 SVGIG (reference sequence). The junction had 15 bases not matched to a gene; V was cut back by 1 base and J by 7 bases. CDR3 size: 17 residues. CDR3 bases: TGTGCCTGGAGTGGCGCCAGGGGGCTAGGTAGTGGCCAGCCCCAGCATTTT. Protein product: CAWSGARGLGSGQPQHF.

On this clone itself: Other nucleotide sequences from this sample produce the same CDR3. V gene TRBV18 combines with J gene TRBJ2-5; 9 bases are shared with TRBD1. Germline loops: CDR1 KGHSH, CDR2 LQKENI. The CDR3 is made up of 13 amino acids. The V gene end was trimmed by 3 bases and the J gene end by 5 bases; junction bases not matched to a gene: 1. CDR3 nucleotides: TGTGCCAGCTCACCTGGACAGGGGGAGACCCAGTACTTC. This encodes CASSPGQGETQYF.

The gene calls are TRBV7-9 and TRBJ2-7, with TRBD2 matching over 7 bases. This CDR3 comprises 13 residues. Per germline, CDR1 SEHNR and CDR2 FQNEAQ (reference sequence). The ends lost 3 bases at V and 3 bases at J; junction bases unmatched: 2. In DNA, the CDR3 is TGTGCCAGCAGCTTCGCTAGCGGCTACGAGCAGTACTTC. Its translation: CASSFASGYEQYF.

The rearrangement joins TRBV19 to TRBJ2-2, with 8 nucleotides matching TRBD2. The length of the CDR3 is 15 residues. J lost 3 bases, V lost 9 bases, and 9 bases had no gene match. CDR1 and CDR2 from the germline V gene are LNHDA and SQIVND (reference sequence). The DNA of the CDR3 is TGTGCCAGCCTCAATAGCGGGACCCACACCGGGGAGCTGTTTTTT. Protein product: CASLNSGTHTGELFF.

This chain connects TRBV30 to TRBJ2-1; TRBD2 matches 9 bases. The junction had 6 bases not matched to a gene; V was cut back by 1 base and J by 5 bases. The CDR3 is 15 amino acids. The germline V gene has CDR1 GTSNPN and CDR2 SVGIG (reference sequence). The CDR3 is CAWSERGVYNNEQFF. Here the CDR3 DNA reads TGTGCCTGGAGTGAGCGGGGGGTATACAACAATGAGCAGTTCTTC.

V and J are TRBV3-1 (or the pseudogene TRBV3-2) and TRBJ2-1, with 11 bases fitting TRBD2. The CDR3 has 15 amino acids. The germline CDR1 and CDR2 sequences are LGHDT and YNNKEL (reference sequence). J was trimmed by 4 bases and V by 4 bases; bases with no gene match: 3. The CDR3 region is CASSLGTSGYNEQFF. The CDR3 DNA sequence: TGTGCCAGCAGCCTAGGGACTAGCGGATACAATGAGCAGTTCTTC.

The chain couples TRBV19 to TRBJ1-5, with a weak D call TRBD1 (5 bases). Germline loops: CDR1 LNHDA, CDR2 SQIVND (reference sequence). The CDR3 covers 15 residues. The V end was cut by 9 bases, the J end by 3 bases, with 18 bases between. CDR3 residues: CASQLGAGHNQPQHF. The CDR3 DNA sequence: TGTGCCAGCCAGCTAGGGGCAGGTCACAATCAGCCCCAGCATTTT.

This clone was detected once. V is TRBV28 and J is TRBJ1-2; D is unresolved. Looked up from germline, CDR1 is MDHEN and CDR2 is SYDVKM. The CDR3 runs to 12 residues. Deletions cut 1 base from V and 9 bases from J, with 9 bases between. CDR3 sequence reads: CASSLSIPSYTF. The CDR3 nucleotides read TGTGCCAGCAGTTTATCTATTCCTAGCTACACCTTC.

V usage is TRBV28 and J usage is TRBJ1-2, with D uncertain. CDR3 length: 12 amino acids. Germline CDR1 and CDR2: MDHEN and SYDVKM. Trimming shortened V by 6 bases and J by 3 bases, and 8 bases separated the two germline ends. CDR3 sequence: CASRGRDYGYTF. In DNA form, the CDR3 reads TGTGCCAGCAGAGGGAGGGACTATGGCTACACCTTC.

J is TRBJ2-4 and V is TRBV10-1; possible D gene TRBD2, 5 bases. The CDR3 length is 13 residues. Per the germline V gene, CDR1 is WNHNN and CDR2 is SYGVQD (reference sequence). The V and J ends lost 6 bases and 6 bases respectively, with 12 bases between them. This chain's CDR3 is CASSPDSGNIQYF. The CDR3 DNA is TGCGCCAGCAGCCCGGACTCGGGAAACATTCAGTACTTC.

V usage is TRBV7-2 and J usage is TRBJ2-2; 10 bases fit TRBD2. V was pared by 8 bases and J by 5 bases, with 8 bases of the junction left unmatched. The CDR3 spans 15 residues. Germline CDR1 and CDR2: SGHTA and FQGNSA. The CDR3: CASSRDSGGTGELFF. Written as DNA, the CDR3 is TGTGCCAGCTCAAGGGATAGCGGGGGGACCGGGGAGCTGTTTTTT.